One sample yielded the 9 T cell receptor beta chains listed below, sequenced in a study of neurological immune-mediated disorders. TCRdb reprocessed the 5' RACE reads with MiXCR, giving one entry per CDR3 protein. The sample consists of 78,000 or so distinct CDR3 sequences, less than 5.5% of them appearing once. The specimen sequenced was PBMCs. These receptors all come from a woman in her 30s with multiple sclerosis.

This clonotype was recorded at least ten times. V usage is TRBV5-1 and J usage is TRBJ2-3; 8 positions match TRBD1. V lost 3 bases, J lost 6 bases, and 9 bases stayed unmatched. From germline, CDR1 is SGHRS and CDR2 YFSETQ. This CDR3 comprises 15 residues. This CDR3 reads CASSYQGANGDTQYF. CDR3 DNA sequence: TGCGCCAGCAGCTACCAGGGGGCCAATGGCGATACGCAGTATTTT.

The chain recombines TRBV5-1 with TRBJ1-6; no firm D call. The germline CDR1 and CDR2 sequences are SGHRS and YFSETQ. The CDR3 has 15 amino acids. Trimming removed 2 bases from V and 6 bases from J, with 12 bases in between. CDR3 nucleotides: TGCGCCAGCAGCTTAGATACAGTGGGTAATTCACCCCTCCACTTT. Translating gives CASSLDTVGNSPLHF.

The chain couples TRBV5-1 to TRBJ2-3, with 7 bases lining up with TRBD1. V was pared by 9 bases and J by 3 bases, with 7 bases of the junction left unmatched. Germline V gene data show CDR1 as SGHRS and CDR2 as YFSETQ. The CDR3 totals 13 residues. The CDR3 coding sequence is TGCGCCACCACGACAGGGTTAACAGATACGCAGTATTTT. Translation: CATTTGLTDTQYF.

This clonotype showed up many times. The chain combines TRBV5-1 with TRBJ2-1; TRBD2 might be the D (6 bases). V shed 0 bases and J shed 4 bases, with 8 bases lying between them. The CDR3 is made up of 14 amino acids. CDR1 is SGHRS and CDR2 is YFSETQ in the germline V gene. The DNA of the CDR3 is TGCGCCAGCAGCTTGGTAGCGGCTTACAATGAGCAGTTCTTC. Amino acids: CASSLVAAYNEQFF.

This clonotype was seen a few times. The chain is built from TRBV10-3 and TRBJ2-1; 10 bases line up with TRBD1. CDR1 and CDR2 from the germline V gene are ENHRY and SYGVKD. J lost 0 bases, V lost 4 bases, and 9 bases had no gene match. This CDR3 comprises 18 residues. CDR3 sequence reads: CAISGEGQGKSSYNEQFF. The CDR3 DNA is TGTGCCATCAGTGGTGAGGGACAGGGGAAGAGCTCCTACAATGAGCAGTTCTTC.

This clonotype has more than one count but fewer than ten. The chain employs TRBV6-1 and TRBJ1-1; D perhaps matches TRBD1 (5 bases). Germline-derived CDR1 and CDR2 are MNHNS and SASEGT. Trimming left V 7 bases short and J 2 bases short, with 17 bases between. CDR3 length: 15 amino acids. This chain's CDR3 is CASNLGLGLNTEAFF. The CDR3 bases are TGTGCCAGCAACCTGGGGCTGGGTTTAAACACTGAAGCTTTCTTT.

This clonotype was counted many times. The CDR3 nucleotides read TGTGCCAGCAAGGGACAGGGGGCTCATGGCTACACCTTC. It codes for CASKGQGAHGYTF. The gene calls are TRBV2 and TRBJ1-2; TRBD1 agrees at 12 bases. CDR1 SNHLY and CDR2 FYNNEI come from the germline V gene. This CDR3 contains 13 residues. Trimming removed 7 bases from V and 6 bases from J; junction bases left unmatched: 3.

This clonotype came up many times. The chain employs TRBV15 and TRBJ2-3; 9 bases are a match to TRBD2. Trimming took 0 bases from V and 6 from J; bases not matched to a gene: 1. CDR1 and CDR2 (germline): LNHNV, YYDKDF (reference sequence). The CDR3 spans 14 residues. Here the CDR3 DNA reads TGTGCCACCAGCAGAGATAGCGGGGGTGATACGCAGTATTTT. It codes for CATSRDSGGDTQYF.

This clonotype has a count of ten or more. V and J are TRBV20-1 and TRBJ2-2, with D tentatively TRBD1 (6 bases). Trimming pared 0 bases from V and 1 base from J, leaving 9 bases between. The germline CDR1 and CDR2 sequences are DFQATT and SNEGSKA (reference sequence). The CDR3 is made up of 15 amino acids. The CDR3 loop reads CSARDAGVNTGELFF. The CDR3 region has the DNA TGCAGTGCTAGAGATGCAGGGGTGAACACCGGGGAGCTGTTTTTT.